These 19 T cell receptor beta chains originate from one sample sequenced in a study of CD8 T cells in ankylosing spondylitis. Study-wide results and caveats: Made up of fewer than ten highly homologous variants, a TCR beta motif appeared characteristic of ankylosing spondylitis blood.

One entry per CDR3 protein, called by TCRdb with MiXCR from the 5' RACE reads. Of approximately 300,000 distinct CDR3 sequences in the sample, roughly 8% are singletons; the top ten hold roughly 15%. Their cognate antigens are unknown. The sequencing input was blood, either unsorted or a sorted T cell fraction (not recorded which). The receptors were sampled from a male donor with ankylosing spondylitis.

This clonotype was observed a few times. This chain links TRBV9 with TRBJ2-1; 11 positions match TRBD2. The germline V gene has CDR1 SGDLS and CDR2 YYNGEE. V was pared by 0 bases and J by 11 bases, with 10 bases of the junction left unmatched. The CDR3 spans 16 residues. This chain's CDR3 is CASSVAGLAGGQQQFF. CDR3 nucleotides: TGTGCCAGCAGCGTAGCTGGGCTAGCGGGAGGTCAACAGCAGTTCTTC.

A few counts support this clonotype. This chain connects TRBV29-1 to TRBJ1-1; 7 bases are shared with TRBD1. The CDR3 extends over 13 amino acids. Trimming took 8 bases from V and 0 from J; bases not matched to a gene: 6. Germline V lookup: CDR1 SQVTM, CDR2 ANQGSEA. The CDR3 spells CSLGTALNTEAFF. The CDR3 nucleotides are TGCAGCTTAGGGACAGCATTGAACACTGAAGCTTTCTTT.

This clonotype was seen a handful of times. The gene calls are TRBV28 and TRBJ1-2; 7 nucleotides agree with TRBD1. V lost 3 bases, J lost 7 bases, and 5 bases stayed unmatched. The CDR3 contains 13 residues. Germline CDR1 reads MDHEN; CDR2 reads SYDVKM. Here the CDR3 DNA reads TGTGCCAGCAGTTTCGGGGAGGGGGCTGGCTACACCTTC. Its translation: CASSFGEGAGYTF.

This clonotype was observed at least ten times. This chain links TRBV27 with TRBJ1-1, with a possible D match to TRBD1 (6 bases). Trimming shortened V by 9 bases and J by 7 bases, and 15 bases separated the two germline ends. The CDR3 runs 12 residues. Germline V gene sequence: CDR1 MNHEY, CDR2 SMNVEV (reference sequence). The CDR3 DNA reads TGTGCCAGGGGGAACAGGGCTGGTGAAGCTTTCTTT. Protein sequence: CARGNRAGEAFF.

This clonotype was detected only a few times. This rearrangement joins TRBV7-9 to TRBJ1-1, with D possibly TRBD1 on 5 matching bases. V gave up 4 bases and J gave up 11 bases, with 11 bases separating them. The CDR3 consists of 11 residues. CDR1 SEHNR and CDR2 FQNEAQ come from the germline V gene (reference sequence). As DNA, the CDR3 is TGTGCCAGCAGCTGGGGCCCCGGCGCTTTCTTT. Translating it yields CASSWGPGAFF.

Ten or more counts support this clonotype. The chain uses TRBV6-5 and TRBJ2-1; 13 bases map to TRBD2. The trim removed 2 bases at V and 1 base at J, leaving 8 bases unmatched. This CDR3 has 19 residues. The germline gives CDR1 MNHEY, CDR2 SVGAGI. CDR3 residues: CASSYLGLAGAGSYNEQFF. In DNA form, the CDR3 reads TGTGCCAGCAGTTACCTTGGACTAGCGGGAGCTGGGTCCTACAATGAGCAGTTCTTC.

V and J are TRBV2 and TRBJ2-3, with D possibly TRBD2 on 6 matching bases. This CDR3 region has 16 residues. Per germline, CDR1 SNHLY and CDR2 FYNNEI. V lost 6 bases and J lost 4, with 20 bases in between. The chain's CDR3 is CASSLRRARWADTQYF. The CDR3, as DNA: TGTGCCAGCAGCTTGCGGAGGGCCAGGTGGGCAGATACGCAGTATTTT.

This clonotype was counted at least ten times. The CDR3 loop is CASSQQGNTGELFF. As DNA, the CDR3 is TGTGCCAGCAGTCAACAGGGAAACACCGGGGAGCTGTTTTTT. The chain employs TRBV27 and TRBJ2-2, with a possible D match to TRBD1 (6 bases). Germline CDR1 and CDR2: MNHEY and SMNVEV (reference sequence). The V end was cut by 5 bases, the J end by 2 bases, with 9 bases between. The CDR3 totals 14 residues.

The chain couples TRBV18 to TRBJ2-7, with D maybe TRBD1 (5 bases). The ends were cut back, 3 bases at V and 2 bases at J, with 11 bases in the middle. CDR3 length equals 14 residues. Germline V lookup: CDR1 KGHSH, CDR2 LQKENI. CDR3 sequence (DNA): TGTGCCAGCTCACCGACAGTAGGAGCCTACGAGCAGTACTTC. It codes for CASSPTVGAYEQYF. The entire variable domain, with the rest obtained from reference TRBV18 and TRBJ2-7, is as follows: NAGVMQNPRHLVRRRGQEARLRCSPMKGHSHVYWYRQLPEEGLKFMVYLQKENIIDESGMPKERFSAEFPKEGPSILRIQQVVRGDSAAYFCASSPTVGAYEQYFGPGTRLTVT.

J is TRBJ2-3 and V is TRBV29-1; 9 bases agree with TRBD1. CDR3 length: 13 amino acids. Germline loops: CDR1 SQVTM, CDR2 ANQGSEA. The CDR3 reads CSAAGTTGGTQYF. The DNA of the CDR3 is TGCAGTGCTGCAGGGACGACAGGGGGTACGCAGTATTTT.

This clonotype was detected ten times or more. The chain joins TRBV6-2 or TRBV6-3 to TRBJ2-1; 8 bases match TRBD2. Trimming at V came to 5 bases and at J to 2 bases, leaving 20 bases not matched to a gene. CDR3 length: 20 residues. In germline, CDR1 is MNHEY, CDR2 SVGEGT. The CDR3 spells CASSPTVGLAMGVAYNEQFF. DNA for the CDR3: TGTGCCAGCAGTCCCACCGTCGGACTAGCTATGGGAGTCGCCTACAATGAGCAGTTCTTC.

This clonotype was seen at least ten times. J is TRBJ1-5 and V is TRBV7-6; D call uncertain. The CDR3 runs 13 residues. Germline CDR1 and CDR2: SGHVS and FNYEAQ. Trimming took off 3 bases at V and 3 bases at J, with 6 bases between the two ends. CDR3 DNA: TGTGCCAGCAGCTTGAGCGACAATCAGCCCCAGCATTTT. Its protein product is CASSLSDNQPQHF.

This clonotype was seen ten or more times. The rearrangement uses TRBV2 and TRBJ2-4, with 7 positions matching TRBD1. V lost 6 bases and J lost 0; bases outside the gene matches: 5. The CDR3 has 15 residues. The germline V gene has CDR1 SNHLY and CDR2 FYNNEI. CDR3 residues: CASSGTVLAKNIQYF. Written as DNA, the CDR3 is TGTGCCAGCAGCGGGACAGTTCTAGCCAAAAACATTCAGTACTTC.

This clonotype was recorded many times. This rearrangement joins TRBV2 to TRBJ2-1, with 15 positions matching TRBD2. V lost 5 bases to trimming and J lost 4 bases; unmatched junction nucleotides: 3. Germline V gives CDR1 SNHLY, CDR2 FYNNEI. This CDR3 has 16 amino acids. The CDR3 sequence: CASSRTSGRVYNEQFF. CDR3 sequence (DNA): TGTGCCAGCAGTCGGACTAGCGGGAGGGTATACAATGAGCAGTTCTTC.

This clonotype has ten or more counts. This sequence joins TRBV7-2 and TRBJ1-1, with TRBD1 identical over 9 bases. J lost 6 bases, V lost 5 bases, and 10 bases had no gene match. The CDR3 loop spans 15 amino acids. Germline V gene data show CDR1 as SGHTA and CDR2 as FQGNSA. For the CDR3, the DNA is TGTGCCAGCAGCAACCACAGGGGGCGGGTGGCTGAAGCTTTCTTT. Translating gives CASSNHRGRVAEAFF.

V is TRBV12-3 or TRBV12-4 and J is TRBJ1-2; possibly TRBD1 for D (5 bases). Trimming took 6 bases from V and 5 from J, leaving 16 bases between them. The CDR3 is 14 amino acids. CDR3 region: CASSFTGRHYGYTF. Here the CDR3 DNA reads TGTGCCAGCAGCTTCACGGGACGGCATTATGGCTACACCTTC.

The sample holds a few counts of this clonotype. The V call is TRBV28, the J call TRBJ2-1; TRBD2 matches at 8 bases. The CDR3 consists of 15 residues. V was clipped by 3 bases and J by 5 bases; unmatched bases: 6. CDR1 is MDHEN, CDR2 SYDVKM, per germline. The CDR3 sequence is CASSFSGRVDNEQFF. The DNA of the CDR3 is TGTGCCAGCAGTTTCTCCGGGAGGGTGGACAATGAGCAGTTCTTC.

The chain is built from TRBV20-1 and TRBJ2-1; TRBD2 matches 9 bases. V shed 3 bases and J 2 bases; nucleotides not matched to a gene: 5. CDR1 and CDR2 from the germline V gene are DFQATT and SNEGSKA (reference sequence). The CDR3 runs 15 residues. Written as DNA, the CDR3 is TGCAGTGCTAGGGGAGCGGGAGGCGCCTACAATGAGCAGTTCTTC. Translating it yields CSARGAGGAYNEQFF.

There are a few counts of this clonotype. The chain recombines TRBV6-2 or TRBV6-3 with TRBJ1-1, with TRBD1 matching 7 bases. The CDR3 consists of 15 residues. V was clipped by 4 bases and J by 2 bases; unmatched bases: 7. CDR1 is MNHEY, CDR2 SVGEGT, per germline. This chain's CDR3 is CASSSRDRVNTEAFF. CDR3 nucleotides: TGTGCCAGCAGTTCCCGAGACAGGGTCAACACTGAAGCTTTCTTT.